This T cell receptor beta chain was retrieved from a study of T cells in Graves' hyperthyroidism and ophthalmopathy. Uncontrolled infection, other autoimmune disease, pregnancy and lactation each barred patients from inclusion. Diagnoses were established using clinical symptoms, serum thyroxine and TRAb, thyroid ultrasound and orbital computed tomography. What was amplified from RNA transcripts were TCR beta CDR3 regions. HTBI primers drove first-round RT-PCR of the TCR CDR3. Each CDR3 protein gets one entry after TCRdb re-called the multiplex PCR reads with MiXCR. The table lists fewer than 650,000 distinct CDR3 sequences, 46% of them singletons. The V end lost 7 bases, the J end lost 0 bases, and 10 bases lay between the germline ends. The CDR3 spans 13 residues. The germline gives CDR1 SQVTM, CDR2 ANQGSEA. Study observations and caveats: The model identified upcoming ophthalmopathy a median roughly 6 months ahead of onset. Appearing also in blood were most of the thyroid clonotypes expanded above 0.001.

This clonotype was counted at least ten times. The target antigen is unknown. The chain uses TRBV29-1 and TRBJ1-3, with D unclear. The TCR was taken from an adult woman with Graves' disease, either hyperthyroidism or ophthalmopathy (not recorded which). Source material: peripheral blood or thyroid tissue (not recorded which). The CDR3 is CSGSVSSGNTIYF. The CDR3 region has the DNA TGCAGCGGAAGTGTAAGCTCTGGAAACACCATATATTTT.